A selection of T cell receptor beta chains follows, all from one sample in a study of graft-versus-host responses after intestinal transplantation. Produced via immunoSEQ multiplex PCR; TCRdb's table is partial and in-frame only. The table includes around 23,000 clones, around 76% detected once. The sample here was ileum tissue, taken 12 days after intestinal transplant. The receptors were sampled from a human patient who received an intestinal transplant, so some T cells may come from the graft donor. CDR3s leave out the opening cysteine and the closing phenylalanine or tryptophan.

v_gene	j_gene	CDR3aa
TRBV6-1	TRBJ2-7	ASLKSRSYEQY
TRBV6-1	TRBJ2-7	ASSEAGQIYEQY
TRBV9	TRBJ2-1	ASSAGLAGDPYNEQF
TRBV2	TRBJ2-2	ASRLAYTGELF
TRBV5-5	TRBJ1-1	ASSLAPLNTEAF
TRBV7-9	TRBJ2-1	ASSLASGGVSEQF
TRBV6-1	TRBJ1-1	ASSTHTTGYTEAF
TRBV2	TRBJ1-1	ASPGQETVNTEAF
TRBV18	TRBJ2-5	ASSPQGTGFKTQY
TRBV5-4	TRBJ2-1	ASSLGLAGDIVQF
TRBV5-8	TRBJ2-3	ASSPRTQY
TRBV5-6	TRBJ2-1	ASSWGLATYNEQF
TRBV5-1	TRBJ2-7	ASSLGGRSSYEQY
TRBV5-4	TRBJ2-5	ASSLVGQVEETQY
TRBV27	TRBJ2-1	ASSLADSYNEQF
TRBV18	TRBJ2-7	ASSPGTTRANEQY
TRBV11-2	TRBJ2-7	ASTRDPYSYEQY
TRBV6-1	TRBJ2-3	ASTPGEESDTQY
TRBV11-2	TRBJ2-7	AKGDRGGLAASYEQY
TRBV18	TRBJ2-5	ASSPIDTQETQY
TRBV4-2	TRBJ1-5	ASSPGLGNQPQH
TRBV19	TRBJ2-1	ASTSGAPGLYNEQF
TRBV10-3	TRBJ1-5	AISDTLPGQPQH
TRBV27	TRBJ1-5	ASSLSKRGQPQH
TRBV6-5	TRBJ2-7	ASSSKTYEQY
TRBV9	TRBJ2-3	ASSAQGDTQY
TRBV5-4	TRBJ2-4	ASSLEGPGSIQY
TRBV1	TRBJ2-5	TSSQVGGGRRETQY